This T cell receptor (beta chain) came from a study of blood T cell repertoires in COVID-19. The CDR3 sequence is 16 residues long. V trimming: 6 bases; J trimming: 3 bases; junction bases outside the gene matches: 8. Germline CDR1 WSHSY, CDR2 SAAADI. Per the original data handling: Reference gene primers were amplified, and this amplification served to estimate nucleated cell counts. Repertoires were generated with immunoSEQ multiplex PCR, while TCRdb's copy carries only in-frame clones and drops some. That table is the source of V, J and clone size, and D and trimming were worked out from the DNA. Of about 410,000 clones listed, 75% to 90% are singletons.

The sample was peripheral blood. The TCR originated in a woman in her twenties or thirties with active or convalescent COVID-19. This chain connects TRBV10-2 to TRBJ1-5; 10 nucleotides align to TRBD1. CDR3: CASSAGTGAFNQPQHF. The CDR3 coding sequence is TGCGCCAGCAGCGCCGGGACAGGGGCCTTCAATCAGCCCCAGCATTTT.